This passage covers 19 T cell receptor beta chains from one sample sequenced in a study of T cell responses to AZD1222 COVID-19 vaccine. The table came from immunoSEQ multiplex PCR; TCRdb's copy has only in-frame clones and leaves some out. Here the sample spans some 170,000 clones, around nine tenths being singletons. Specimen: peripheral blood, collected on day 0 of AZD1222 vaccination. These receptors were taken from an adult in good health.

The CDR3 loop is CASSLSDRSTSGNTIYF. CDR3 DNA sequence: TGTGCCAGCAGCTTAAGTGACAGGTCAACCTCTGGAAACACCATATATTTT. The chain uses TRBV11-2 and TRBJ1-3, with D maybe TRBD1 (6 bases). CDR3 size: 17 residues. Trimming left V 2 bases short and J 0 bases short, with 14 bases between. Germline loops: CDR1 SGHAT, CDR2 FQNNGV.

This rearrangement joins TRBV27 to TRBJ2-7, with unresolved D. The CDR3 has 15 residues. The V gene's germline CDR1 is MNHEY and CDR2 SMNVEV (reference sequence). With 2 bases removed from V and 1 base from J, the gap between germline ends came to 12 bases. This chain's CDR3 is CASSLIGQSSYEQYF. The CDR3 DNA reads as TGTGCCAGCAGTTTAATCGGTCAATCATCCTACGAGCAGTACTTC.

The gene calls are TRBV4-2 and TRBJ1-1; maybe TRBD1 (5 bases). V lost 7 bases, J lost 5 bases, and 20 bases lay in between. This CDR3 region has 15 residues. Looked up from germline, CDR1 is LGHNA and CDR2 is YNFKEQ. Here the CDR3 DNA reads TGTGCCAGCACCTACGGGGCAGCCGCACCTACTGAAGCTTTCTTT. Its protein is CASTYGAAAPTEAFF.

The rearrangement joins TRBV2 to TRBJ1-5, with TRBD1 matching 11 bases. J was trimmed by 6 bases and V by 6 bases; bases with no gene match: 7. The CDR3 length is 15 residues. Germline CDR1 reads SNHLY; CDR2 reads FYNNEI. The CDR3 DNA reads TGTGCCAGCAGGGCCCAGGACAGGGGGCTTCAGCCCCAGCATTTT. Its translation is CASRAQDRGLQPQHF.

On this clone itself: Other DNA sequences in the same sample also yield this CDR3. The V gene is TRBV3-1 (or the pseudogene TRBV3-2), the J gene TRBJ1-2; 9 bases match TRBD1. Germline V CDR1 and CDR2: LGHDT, YNNKEL (reference sequence). V lost 4 bases to trimming and J lost 5 bases; unmatched junction nucleotides: 2. The CDR3 loop spans 13 amino acids. CDR3 region: CASSLGTGYGYTF. The CDR3 nucleotides are TGTGCCAGCAGCCTCGGGACAGGGTATGGCTACACCTTC.

The genes are TRBV7-2 and TRBJ1-4; D not certain. Germline loops: CDR1 SGHTA, CDR2 FQGNSA. The CDR3 has 14 residues. V dropped 5 bases and J dropped 3 bases, with 10 bases sitting between them. The CDR3 sequence is CASSVGRANEKLFF. DNA for the CDR3: TGTGCCAGCAGCGTCGGGAGGGCTAATGAAAAACTGTTTTTT.

The rearrangement joins TRBV27 to TRBJ1-2; the D is unclear. Trimming took off 5 bases at V and 3 bases at J, with 10 bases between the two ends. Germline loops: CDR1 MNHEY, CDR2 SMNVEV (reference sequence). The CDR3 runs to 13 residues. CDR3 region: CASSTLGHYGYTF. CDR3 nucleotide sequence: TGTGCCAGCAGTACCCTTGGCCACTATGGCTACACCTTC.

Note on this clone: Because it lacks the conserved phenylalanine or tryptophan at the end, this CDR3 is likely a read error. No DNA is shown, since the ends of the CDR3 on it are uncertain; the CDR3 is the one TCRdb lists. This chain uses TRBV9 with TRBJ2-6; TRBD2 is taken as the D call from the table, unchecked against the DNA. Including both end residues, the CDR3 is 8 amino acids long. Per germline, CDR1 SGDLS and CDR2 YYNGEE. The CDR3 region is CASAEGAK.

The rearrangement joins TRBV6-5 to TRBJ1-5; possibly TRBD1 for D (6 bases). Between the trimmed V and J ends, which lost 8 bases and 4 bases, there was a span of 18 bases. Per germline, CDR1 MNHEY and CDR2 SVGAGI. The CDR3 spans 15 residues. CDR3 loop: CASATEGGRNQPQHF. In DNA form, the CDR3 reads TGTGCCAGCGCAACCGAGGGGGGTCGAAATCAGCCCCAGCATTTT.

The rearrangement joins TRBV11-3 to TRBJ2-1; 7 bases fit TRBD2. The V segment lost 1 base and the J segment 7 bases; nucleotides outside the gene matches: 7. The CDR3 runs 15 residues. The germline gives CDR1 SGHNT, CDR2 YENEEA. The CDR3 DNA follows: TGTGCCAGCAGCTTAGTAGGCGGGAGAGCGAATGAGCAGTTCTTC. Translating it yields CASSLVGGRANEQFF.

V usage is TRBV20-1 and J usage is TRBJ1-5, with TRBD1 matching 8 bases. CDR1 DFQATT and CDR2 SNEGSKA come from the germline V gene (reference sequence). The CDR3 spans 14 residues. V gave up 3 bases and J gave up 7 bases; unmatched junction bases: 8. The CDR3 DNA follows: TGCAGTGCTAGTCGGCGGACAGGGAACCAGCCCCAGCATTTT. It translates to CSASRRTGNQPQHF.

The chain combines TRBV11-1 with TRBJ2-1, with 13 positions matching TRBD2. Germline loops: CDR1 SGHAT, CDR2 FQDESV (reference sequence). V was pared by 0 bases and J by 10 bases, with 3 bases of the junction left unmatched. The length of the CDR3 is 15 residues. In nucleotides, the CDR3 is TGTGCCAGCAGCTTAGCACTAGCGGGAGGGGACGAGCAGTTCTTC. Translated: CASSLALAGGDEQFF.

This rearrangement joins TRBV6-5 to TRBJ1-1, with D perhaps TRBD1 (5 bases). Germline V gene sequence: CDR1 MNHEY, CDR2 SVGAGI. CDR3 size: 15 residues. Trimming stripped 5 bases from V and 6 bases from J, with 19 bases between. CDR3 sequence: CASSTGLLSNAEAFF. DNA of the CDR3: TGTGCCAGCAGTACGGGACTCCTTAGTAACGCTGAAGCTTTCTTT.

This chain uses TRBV5-1 with TRBJ2-7; D may correspond to TRBD1 or TRBD2 (5 bases each). Trimming took 3 bases from V and 6 from J, leaving 19 bases between them. The CDR3 totals 15 residues. Germline V lookup: CDR1 SGHRS, CDR2 YFSETQ. The DNA of the CDR3 is TGCGCCAGCAGCTGGGACCAGCACACCCGCGCCGAGCAGTACTTC. Translation: CASSWDQHTRAEQYF.

This clone was picked up one time. The rearrangement uses TRBV5-1 and TRBJ2-1, with 7 bases fitting TRBD2. V was clipped by 9 bases and J by 0 bases; unmatched bases: 12. Per the germline V gene, CDR1 is SGHRS and CDR2 is YFSETQ. The CDR3 spans 16 residues. CDR3 DNA sequence: TGCGCCACCTCGGGGACGCGGGGGAGCTCCTACAATGAGCAGTTCTTC. It is translated as CATSGTRGSSYNEQFF.

The J gene is TRBJ1-1, the V gene TRBV2; D is undetermined. Between the trimmed V and J ends, which lost 5 bases and 5 bases, there was a span of 15 bases. Per the germline V gene, CDR1 is SNHLY and CDR2 is FYNNEI. The CDR3 is 14 residues long. CDR3 sequence: CASSTPQAVTEAFF. The CDR3 region has the DNA TGTGCCAGCAGTACCCCCCAGGCTGTGACTGAAGCTTTCTTT.

The V call is TRBV19, the J call TRBJ1-1; D is possibly TRBD1 (5 bases). The ends were cut back, 3 bases at V and 4 bases at J, with 12 bases in the middle. Germline lookup yields CDR1 LNHDA and CDR2 SQIVND (reference sequence). This CDR3 region has 14 residues. For the CDR3, the DNA is TGTGCCAGTAGTATCGGGGGGGGAGGCACTGAAGCTTTCTTT. As protein: CASSIGGGGTEAFF.

The V gene is TRBV6-2 or TRBV6-3, the J gene TRBJ2-3; 14 bases agree with TRBD2. This CDR3 is 19 amino acids long. Germline V gene sequence: CDR1 MNHEY, CDR2 SVGEGT. V was pared by 6 bases and J by 4 bases, with 15 bases of the junction left unmatched. In DNA, the CDR3 is TGTGCCAGCAGCCCGACTAGCGGGAGGGCTCGTGCGCGGGCAGATACGCAGTATTTT. Protein product: CASSPTSGRARARADTQYF.

This CDR3 is CASSEAGTDEQYF. CDR3 coding DNA: TGTGCCAGCAGTGAGGCAGGGACGGACGAGCAGTACTTC. The gene calls are TRBV25-1 and TRBJ2-7; perhaps D is TRBD1 or TRBD2 (5 bases each). CDR1 MGHDK and CDR2 SYGVNS come from the germline V gene. V lost 3 bases and J 5 bases, leaving 11 bases between the germline ends. The CDR3 totals 13 residues.